These T cell receptor beta chains were read from a single sample in a study of shared clonotypes between healthy human individuals. Repertoires were generated with immunoSEQ multiplex PCR, while TCRdb's copy carries only in-frame clones and drops some. The table lists more than 550,000 clones, about 92% of them singletons. Sample: naive CD8+ T cells sorted from blood. The receptors originated from a man younger than 40 in good health. CDR3s include the opening cysteine and the closing phenylalanine or tryptophan. Each record gives: clone size, D gene, J gene, CDR3 length, V gene, CDR3 protein, CDR3 DNA. The D gene is left open where the match is weak. The listing skips clone size in some rows; elsewhere it reads once, few, many or a size class.

clone_size: .
d_call: .
j_call: TRBJ2-7
cdr3_length: 14
v_call: TRBV9
cdr3_aa: CASSAGGSTYEQYF
cdr3_nt: TGTGCCAGCAGCGCCGGAGGGAGTACCTACGAGCAGTACTTC

clone_size: .
d_call: .
j_call: TRBJ2-7
cdr3_length: 16
v_call: TRBV4-3
cdr3_aa: CASSQEWGGGGYEQYF
cdr3_nt: TGCGCCAGCAGCCAAGAGTGGGGAGGGGGAGGCTACGAGCAGTACTTC

clone_size: .
d_call: TRBD1
j_call: TRBJ1-2
cdr3_length: 15
v_call: TRBV27
cdr3_aa: CASSSGTGFNYGYTF
cdr3_nt: TGTGCCAGCAGCTCCGGGACAGGGTTTAACTATGGCTACACCTTC

clone_size: .
d_call: .
j_call: TRBJ1-1
cdr3_length: 15
v_call: TRBV9
cdr3_aa: CASSVLGQKNTEAFF
cdr3_nt: TGTGCCAGCAGCGTGCTTGGGCAGAAGAACACTGAAGCTTTCTTT

clone_size: .
d_call: TRBD1
j_call: TRBJ2-1
cdr3_length: 16
v_call: TRBV5-5
cdr3_aa: CASSLAGTEPYNEQFF
cdr3_nt: TGTGCCAGCAGCTTGGCCGGGACAGAGCCCTACAATGAGCAGTTCTTC

clone_size: .
d_call: TRBD2
j_call: TRBJ2-5
cdr3_length: 14
v_call: TRBV5-4
cdr3_aa: CASSEREGQETQYF
cdr3_nt: TGTGCCAGCAGCGAACGGGAGGGACAAGAGACCCAGTACTTC

clone_size: .
d_call: .
j_call: TRBJ1-1
cdr3_length: 11
v_call: TRBV29-1
cdr3_aa: CSDLDGGEAFF
cdr3_nt: TGCAGCGACCTGGACGGGGGTGAAGCTTTCTTT

clone_size: .
d_call: TRBD1
j_call: TRBJ2-7
cdr3_length: 15
v_call: TRBV13
cdr3_aa: CASSLAGQGSYEQYF
cdr3_nt: TGTGCCAGCAGCTTAGCGGGACAGGGGTCCTACGAGCAGTACTTC

clone_size: .
d_call: .
j_call: TRBJ2-7
cdr3_length: 13
v_call: TRBV6-5
cdr3_aa: CASSYGRKNEQYF
cdr3_nt: TGTGCCAGCAGTTATGGACGGAAGAACGAGCAGTACTTC

clone_size: .
d_call: TRBD2
j_call: TRBJ2-3
cdr3_length: 14
v_call: TRBV4-1
cdr3_aa: CASSQSGDLDTQYF
cdr3_nt: TGCGCCAGCAGCCAAAGCGGGGACCTAGATACGCAGTATTTT

clone_size: .
d_call: TRBD2
j_call: TRBJ2-1
cdr3_length: 18
v_call: TRBV2
cdr3_aa: CASNPRVGLAGVYNEQFF
cdr3_nt: TGTGCCAGCAACCCCCGGGTAGGGCTAGCGGGAGTTTACAATGAGCAGTTCTTC

clone_size: .
d_call: TRBD2
j_call: TRBJ2-1
cdr3_length: 14
v_call: TRBV7-2
cdr3_aa: CASSWVAGADEQFF
cdr3_nt: TGTGCCAGCAGCTGGGTAGCGGGAGCGGATGAGCAGTTCTTC

clone_size: .
d_call: .
j_call: TRBJ2-1
cdr3_length: 13
v_call: TRBV29-1
cdr3_aa: CSVDGGSYNEQFF
cdr3_nt: TGCAGCGTGGACGGGGGCTCCTACAATGAGCAGTTCTTC

clone_size: few
d_call: TRBD1
j_call: TRBJ2-7
cdr3_length: 15
v_call: TRBV27
cdr3_aa: CASSLTGQGDYEQYF
cdr3_nt: TGTGCCAGCAGTTTAACCGGACAGGGCGACTACGAGCAGTACTTC

clone_size: .
d_call: .
j_call: TRBJ2-2
cdr3_length: 12
v_call: TRBV7-4
cdr3_aa: CASSWDSGELFF
cdr3_nt: TGTGCCAGCAGCTGGGACTCCGGGGAGCTGTTTTTT

clone_size: .
d_call: .
j_call: TRBJ2-1
cdr3_length: 13
v_call: TRBV9
cdr3_aa: CASSHPYDNEQFF
cdr3_nt: TGTGCCAGCAGCCATCCTTATGACAATGAGCAGTTCTTC

clone_size: .
d_call: TRBD2
j_call: TRBJ2-1
cdr3_length: 14
v_call: TRBV27
cdr3_aa: CASRTSGSANEQFF
cdr3_nt: TGTGCCAGCAGGACTAGCGGGAGTGCCAATGAGCAGTTCTTC

clone_size: .
d_call: .
j_call: TRBJ2-1
cdr3_length: 15
v_call: TRBV11-2
cdr3_aa: CASSTEPFEGGEQFF
cdr3_nt: TGTGCCAGCAGCACAGAGCCCTTCGAGGGCGGTGAGCAGTTCTTC

clone_size: once
d_call: TRBD1
j_call: TRBJ2-3
cdr3_length: 18
v_call: TRBV4-1
cdr3_aa: CASSPMPAGQGSTDTQYF
cdr3_nt: TGCGCCAGCAGCCCCATGCCGGCGGGACAGGGTTCCACAGATACGCAGTATTTT

clone_size: .
d_call: .
j_call: TRBJ2-1
cdr3_length: 18
v_call: TRBV21-1
cdr3_aa: CASSESRDRGPFHNEQFF
cdr3_nt: TGTGCCAGCAGCGAAAGTCGGGACAGGGGTCCCTTTCACAATGAGCAGTTCTTC

clone_size: .
d_call: .
j_call: TRBJ2-7
cdr3_length: 12
v_call: TRBV11-2
cdr3_aa: CASSPRRGEQYF
cdr3_nt: TGTGCCAGCAGCCCACGGCGGGGCGAGCAGTACTTC

clone_size: .
d_call: TRBD1
j_call: TRBJ2-7
cdr3_length: 14
v_call: TRBV7-6
cdr3_aa: CASSLGTGFYEQYF
cdr3_nt: TGTGCCAGCAGCTTAGGGACAGGTTTCTACGAGCAGTACTTC

clone_size: .
d_call: .
j_call: TRBJ2-2
cdr3_length: 13
v_call: TRBV30
cdr3_aa: CAWSGQMTGELFF
cdr3_nt: TGTGCCTGGAGTGGACAGATGACCGGGGAGCTGTTTTTT

clone_size: .
d_call: TRBD2
j_call: TRBJ2-3
cdr3_length: 16
v_call: TRBV27
cdr3_aa: CASSLLVTSGTDTQYF
cdr3_nt: TGTGCCAGCAGTTTACTAGTGACTAGCGGCACAGATACGCAGTATTTT

clone_size: .
d_call: .
j_call: TRBJ2-3
cdr3_length: 15
v_call: TRBV6-4
cdr3_aa: CASSDSGGNTDTQYF
cdr3_nt: TGTGCCAGCAGTGACTCTGGCGGGAACACAGATACGCAGTATTTT

clone_size: .
d_call: .
j_call: TRBJ2-2
cdr3_length: 15
v_call: TRBV7-4
cdr3_aa: CASSRTVVNTGELFF
cdr3_nt: TGTGCCAGCAGCCGGACAGTCGTGAACACCGGGGAGCTGTTTTTT

clone_size: .
d_call: .
j_call: TRBJ2-2
cdr3_length: 15
v_call: TRBV4-1
cdr3_aa: CASSQGAQSTGELFF
cdr3_nt: TGCGCCAGCAGCCAAGGGGCCCAGAGCACCGGGGAGCTGTTTTTT

clone_size: .
d_call: .
j_call: TRBJ2-1
cdr3_length: 16
v_call: TRBV19
cdr3_aa: CASSIGMGTRYNEQFF
cdr3_nt: TGTGCCAGTAGTATCGGGATGGGAACCCGCTACAATGAGCAGTTCTTC

clone_size: .
d_call: .
j_call: TRBJ1-4
cdr3_length: 12
v_call: TRBV2
cdr3_aa: CASHRDGEKLFF
cdr3_nt: TGTGCCAGCCACAGGGATGGTGAAAAACTGTTTTTT

clone_size: .
d_call: .
j_call: TRBJ1-1
cdr3_length: 11
v_call: TRBV20-1
cdr3_aa: CSARSSSEAFF
cdr3_nt: TGCAGTGCTAGAAGTTCCTCCGAAGCTTTCTTT

clone_size: .
d_call: TRBD1
j_call: TRBJ2-1
cdr3_length: 15
v_call: TRBV7-2
cdr3_aa: CASSPPGGALNEQFF
cdr3_nt: TGTGCCAGCAGCCCCCCAGGGGGCGCCCTCAATGAGCAGTTCTTC

clone_size: .
d_call: TRBD1
j_call: TRBJ1-1
cdr3_length: 16
v_call: TRBV7-8
cdr3_aa: CASSLEQGAGMTEAFF
cdr3_nt: TGTGCCAGCAGCTTAGAACAGGGGGCAGGAATGACTGAAGCTTTCTTT

clone_size: .
d_call: TRBD1
j_call: TRBJ2-1
cdr3_length: 16
v_call: TRBV7-9
cdr3_aa: CASSLRGQTSYNEQFF
cdr3_nt: TGTGCCAGCAGCTTAAGGGGACAGACCTCCTACAATGAGCAGTTCTTC

clone_size: .
d_call: TRBD1
j_call: TRBJ1-1
cdr3_length: 14
v_call: TRBV2
cdr3_aa: CASSAVPGGPEAFF
cdr3_nt: TGTGCCAGCAGCGCAGTCCCAGGGGGCCCTGAAGCTTTCTTT

clone_size: .
d_call: .
j_call: TRBJ2-6
cdr3_length: 18
v_call: TRBV11-2
cdr3_aa: CASSLNTGSPSGANVLTF
cdr3_nt: TGTGCCAGCAGTTTAAACACAGGGAGCCCTTCTGGGGCCAACGTCCTGACTTTC

clone_size: .
d_call: .
j_call: TRBJ1-1
cdr3_length: 15
v_call: TRBV7-9
cdr3_aa: CASSPRQGPYTEAFF
cdr3_nt: TGTGCCAGCAGCCCGAGGCAGGGCCCCTACACTGAAGCTTTCTTT

clone_size: .
d_call: TRBD2
j_call: TRBJ2-1
cdr3_length: 15
v_call: TRBV7-9
cdr3_aa: CASSLLVAGGKEQFF
cdr3_nt: TGTGCCAGCAGCCTTTTAGTGGCGGGAGGAAAGGAGCAGTTCTTC

clone_size: .
d_call: TRBD1
j_call: TRBJ1-5
cdr3_length: 14
v_call: TRBV4-1
cdr3_aa: CASSPGTGNLAQHF
cdr3_nt: TGCGCCAGCAGCCCCGGGACAGGGAATTTGGCCCAGCATTTT

clone_size: .
d_call: .
j_call: TRBJ2-7
cdr3_length: 14
v_call: TRBV7-9
cdr3_aa: CASSSTGSRVEQYF
cdr3_nt: TGTGCCAGCAGCTCCACGGGGAGTCGGGTCGAGCAGTACTTC

clone_size: .
d_call: TRBD2
j_call: TRBJ2-2
cdr3_length: 15
v_call: TRBV5-5
cdr3_aa: CASSSPPAGTGELFF
cdr3_nt: TGTGCCAGCAGCTCCCCCCCAGCGGGAACCGGGGAGCTGTTTTTT

clone_size: .
d_call: TRBD2
j_call: TRBJ2-3
cdr3_length: 15
v_call: TRBV7-2
cdr3_aa: CASSWGLAGADTQYF
cdr3_nt: TGTGCCAGCAGCTGGGGACTAGCGGGAGCAGATACGCAGTATTTT

clone_size: once
d_call: TRBD1
j_call: TRBJ2-2
cdr3_length: 16
v_call: TRBV7-9
cdr3_aa: CASSAQTGGGTGELFF
cdr3_nt: TGTGCCAGCAGCGCCCAGACAGGGGGCGGCACCGGGGAGCTGTTTTTT

clone_size: .
d_call: .
j_call: TRBJ2-3
cdr3_length: 15
v_call: TRBV28
cdr3_aa: CASRARHHSTDTQYF
cdr3_nt: TGTGCCAGCAGGGCAAGACACCACAGCACAGATACGCAGTATTTT

clone_size: .
d_call: .
j_call: TRBJ2-6
cdr3_length: 17
v_call: TRBV25-1
cdr3_aa: CASTDGRSSTGANVLTF
cdr3_nt: TGTGCCAGCACCGACGGACGGAGTAGCACTGGGGCCAACGTCCTGACTTTC

clone_size: .
d_call: .
j_call: TRBJ1-5
cdr3_length: 15
v_call: TRBV7-2
cdr3_aa: CASSLGQESNQPQHF
cdr3_nt: TGTGCCAGCAGCTTGGGTCAGGAAAGCAATCAGCCCCAGCATTTT

clone_size: .
d_call: TRBD1
j_call: TRBJ2-7
cdr3_length: 15
v_call: TRBV10-1
cdr3_aa: CASSENRGSSYEQYF
cdr3_nt: TGCGCCAGCAGTGAGAACAGGGGGAGCTCCTACGAGCAGTACTTC

clone_size: .
d_call: .
j_call: TRBJ2-7
cdr3_length: 14
v_call: TRBV27
cdr3_aa: CASSSGEGAYEQYF
cdr3_nt: TGTGCCAGCAGTTCGGGGGAGGGGGCCTACGAGCAGTACTTC

clone_size: .
d_call: .
j_call: TRBJ2-1
cdr3_length: 12
v_call: TRBV27
cdr3_aa: CASRGLNNEQFF
cdr3_nt: TGTGCCAGTAGAGGACTTAACAATGAGCAGTTCTTC

clone_size: .
d_call: TRBD2
j_call: TRBJ2-1
cdr3_length: 17
v_call: TRBV5-1
cdr3_aa: CATSKLPSGRAHNEQFF
cdr3_nt: TGCGCCACCTCTAAATTACCGAGCGGGAGGGCCCACAATGAGCAGTTCTTC

clone_size: .
d_call: TRBD1
j_call: TRBJ2-7
cdr3_length: 15
v_call: TRBV7-9
cdr3_aa: CASSLAKTGEREQYF
cdr3_nt: TGTGCCAGCAGCTTAGCGAAGACAGGGGAGCGCGAGCAGTACTTC

clone_size: .
d_call: .
j_call: TRBJ2-1
cdr3_length: 15
v_call: TRBV5-1
cdr3_aa: CASRITRGAYNEQFF
cdr3_nt: TGCGCCAGCAGAATAACTAGAGGGGCATACAATGAGCAGTTCTTC

clone_size: once
d_call: .
j_call: TRBJ2-1
cdr3_length: 12
v_call: TRBV7-9
cdr3_aa: CASSEQGYEQFF
cdr3_nt: TGTGCCAGCAGCGAACAGGGTTATGAGCAGTTCTTC

clone_size: .
d_call: .
j_call: TRBJ1-1
cdr3_length: 14
v_call: TRBV28
cdr3_aa: CASSFVASNTEAFF
cdr3_nt: TGTGCCAGCAGTTTTGTGGCGTCGAACACTGAAGCTTTCTTT